This T cell receptor (beta chain) was recovered during a study of blood T cell repertoires in COVID-19. In the study overall: Samples came from the United States, Italy and Spain, spanning acute and convalescent COVID-19.

V shed 7 bases, J shed 10 bases, and the junction held 7 bases outside the gene matches. This CDR3 region has 13 residues. CDR1 is MNHNY, CDR2 SVGAGI, per germline (reference sequence). This table comes from immunoSEQ multiplex PCR, and its TCRdb copy is limited to in-frame clones, with some not included. This table has under 65,000 clones, about nine tenths appearing once. The sequence derives from a man older than 75 with acute or convalescent COVID-19. Material for sequencing was peripheral blood. The gene calls are TRBV6-6 and TRBJ1-6, with 7 bases identical to TRBD1. The CDR3 DNA follows: TGTGCCAGCACCCCGACAGGGAACTCACCCCTCCACTTT. This codes for CASTPTGNSPLHF.